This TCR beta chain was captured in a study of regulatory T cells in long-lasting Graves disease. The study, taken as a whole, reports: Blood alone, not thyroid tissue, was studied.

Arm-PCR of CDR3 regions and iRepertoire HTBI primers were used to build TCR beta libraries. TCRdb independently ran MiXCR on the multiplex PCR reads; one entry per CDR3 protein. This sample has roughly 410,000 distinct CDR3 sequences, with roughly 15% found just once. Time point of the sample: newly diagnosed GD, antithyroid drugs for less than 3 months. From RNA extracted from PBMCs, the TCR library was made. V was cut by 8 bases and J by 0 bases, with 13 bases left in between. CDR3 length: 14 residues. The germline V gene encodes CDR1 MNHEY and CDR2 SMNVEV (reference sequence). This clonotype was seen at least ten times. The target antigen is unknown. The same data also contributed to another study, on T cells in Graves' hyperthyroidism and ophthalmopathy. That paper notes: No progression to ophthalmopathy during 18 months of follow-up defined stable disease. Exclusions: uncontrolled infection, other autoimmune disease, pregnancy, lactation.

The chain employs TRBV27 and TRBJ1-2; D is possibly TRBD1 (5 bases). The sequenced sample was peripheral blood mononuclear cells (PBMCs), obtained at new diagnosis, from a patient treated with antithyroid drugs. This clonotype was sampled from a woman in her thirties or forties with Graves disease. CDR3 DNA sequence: TGTGCCAGCCGTCAAGGGGCACCTAACTATGGCTACACCTTC. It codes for CASRQGAPNYGYTF.